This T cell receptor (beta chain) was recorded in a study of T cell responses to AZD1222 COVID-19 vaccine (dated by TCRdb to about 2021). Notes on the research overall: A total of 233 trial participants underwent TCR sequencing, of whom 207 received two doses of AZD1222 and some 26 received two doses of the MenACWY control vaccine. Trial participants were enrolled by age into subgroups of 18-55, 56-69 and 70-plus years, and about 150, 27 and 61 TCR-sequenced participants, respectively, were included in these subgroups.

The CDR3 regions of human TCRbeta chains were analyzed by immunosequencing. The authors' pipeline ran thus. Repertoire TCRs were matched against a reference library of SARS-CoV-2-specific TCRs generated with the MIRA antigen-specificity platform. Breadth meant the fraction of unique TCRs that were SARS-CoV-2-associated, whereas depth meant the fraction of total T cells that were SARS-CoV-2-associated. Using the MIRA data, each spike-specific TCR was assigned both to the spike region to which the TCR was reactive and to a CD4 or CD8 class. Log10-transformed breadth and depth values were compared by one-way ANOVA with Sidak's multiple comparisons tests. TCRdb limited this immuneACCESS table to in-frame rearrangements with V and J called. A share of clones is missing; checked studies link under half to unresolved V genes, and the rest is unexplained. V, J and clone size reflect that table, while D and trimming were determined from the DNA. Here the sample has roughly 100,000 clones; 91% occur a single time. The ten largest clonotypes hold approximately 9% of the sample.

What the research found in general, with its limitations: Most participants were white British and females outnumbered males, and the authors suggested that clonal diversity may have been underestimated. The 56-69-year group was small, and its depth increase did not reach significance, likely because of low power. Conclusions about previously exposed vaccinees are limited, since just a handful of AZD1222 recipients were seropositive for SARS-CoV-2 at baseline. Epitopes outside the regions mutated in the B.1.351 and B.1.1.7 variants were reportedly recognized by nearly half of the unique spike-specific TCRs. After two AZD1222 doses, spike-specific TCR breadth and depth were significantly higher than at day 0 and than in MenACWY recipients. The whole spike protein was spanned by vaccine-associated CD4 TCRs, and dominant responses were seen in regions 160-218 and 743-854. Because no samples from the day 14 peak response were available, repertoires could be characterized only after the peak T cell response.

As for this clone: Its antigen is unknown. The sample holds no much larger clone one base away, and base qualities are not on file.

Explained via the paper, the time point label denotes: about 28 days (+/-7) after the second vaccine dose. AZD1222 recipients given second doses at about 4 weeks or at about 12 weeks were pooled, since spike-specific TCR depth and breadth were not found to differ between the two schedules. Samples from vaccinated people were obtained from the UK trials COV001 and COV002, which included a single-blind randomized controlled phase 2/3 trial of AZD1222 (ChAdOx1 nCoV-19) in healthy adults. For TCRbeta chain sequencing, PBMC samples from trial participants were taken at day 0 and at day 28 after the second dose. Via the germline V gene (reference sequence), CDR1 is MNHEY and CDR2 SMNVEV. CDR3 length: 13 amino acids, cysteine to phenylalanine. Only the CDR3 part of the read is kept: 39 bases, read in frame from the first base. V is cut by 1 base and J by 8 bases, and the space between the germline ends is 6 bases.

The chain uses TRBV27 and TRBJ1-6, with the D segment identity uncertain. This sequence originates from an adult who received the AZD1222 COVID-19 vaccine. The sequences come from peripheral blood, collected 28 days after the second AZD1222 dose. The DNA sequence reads TGTGCCAGCAGTTTATTTAGGGATTCACCCCTCCACTTT. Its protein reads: CASSLFRDSPLHF.